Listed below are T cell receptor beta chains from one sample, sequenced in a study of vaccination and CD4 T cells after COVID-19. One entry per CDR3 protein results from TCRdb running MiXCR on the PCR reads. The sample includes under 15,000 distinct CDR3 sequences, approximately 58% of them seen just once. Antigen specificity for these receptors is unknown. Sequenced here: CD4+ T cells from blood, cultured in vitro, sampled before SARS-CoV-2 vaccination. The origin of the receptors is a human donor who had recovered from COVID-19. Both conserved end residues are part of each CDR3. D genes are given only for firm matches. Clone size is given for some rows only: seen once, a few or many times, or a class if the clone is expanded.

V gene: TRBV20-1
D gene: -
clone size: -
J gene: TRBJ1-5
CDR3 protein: CSAIGQGNQPQHF
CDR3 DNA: TGCAGTGCTATAGGTCAGGGCAATCAGCCCCAGCATTTT

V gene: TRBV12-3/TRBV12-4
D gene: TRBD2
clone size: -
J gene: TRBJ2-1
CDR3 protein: CASSSVAGAYNEQFF
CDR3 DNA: TGTGCCAGCAGTTCCGTAGCGGGAGCCTACAATGAGCAGTTCTTC

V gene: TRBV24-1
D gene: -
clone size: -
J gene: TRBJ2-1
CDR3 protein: CATRRSSYNEQFF
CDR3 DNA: TGTGCCACCAGGAGAAGCTCCTACAATGAGCAGTTCTTC

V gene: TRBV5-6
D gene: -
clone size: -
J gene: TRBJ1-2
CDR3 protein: CASSPGANYGYTF
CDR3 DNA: TGTGCCAGCAGCCCAGGAGCTAACTATGGCTACACCTTC

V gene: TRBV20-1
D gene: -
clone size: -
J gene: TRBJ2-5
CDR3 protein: CSARVGRQETQYF
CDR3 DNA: TGCAGTGCTAGAGTAGGTCGGCAAGAGACCCAGTACTTC

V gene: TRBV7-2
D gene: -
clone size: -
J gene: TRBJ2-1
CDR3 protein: CASGWGDNEQFF
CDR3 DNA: TGTGCCAGCGGGTGGGGGGACAATGAGCAGTTCTTC

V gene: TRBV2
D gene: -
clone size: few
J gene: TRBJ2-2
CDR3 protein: CASSDGRGTGELFF
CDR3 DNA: TGTGCCAGCAGTGACGGGAGAGGCACCGGGGAGCTGTTTTTT

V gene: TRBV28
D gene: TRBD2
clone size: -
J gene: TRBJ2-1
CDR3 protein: CASRDSGGVYNEQFF
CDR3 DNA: TGTGCCAGCAGAGATAGCGGGGGGGTCTACAATGAGCAGTTCTTC

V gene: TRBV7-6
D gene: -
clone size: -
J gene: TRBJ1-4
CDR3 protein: CASSLSGLKNEKLFF
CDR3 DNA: TGTGCCAGCAGCTTATCGGGACTGAAGAATGAAAAACTGTTTTTT

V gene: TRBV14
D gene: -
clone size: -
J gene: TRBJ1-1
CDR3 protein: CASSQDGRGDAEAFF
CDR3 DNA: TGTGCCAGCAGCCAAGATGGTCGGGGGGACGCTGAAGCTTTCTTT

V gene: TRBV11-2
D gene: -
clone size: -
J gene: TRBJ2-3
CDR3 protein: CASSLQAVKVDTQYF
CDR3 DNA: TGTGCCAGCAGCTTGCAGGCAGTAAAGGTAGATACGCAGTATTTT

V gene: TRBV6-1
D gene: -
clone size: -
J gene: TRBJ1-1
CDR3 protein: CASRHDGLNTEAFF
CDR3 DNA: TGTGCCAGCAGACACGACGGACTGAACACTGAAGCTTTCTTT

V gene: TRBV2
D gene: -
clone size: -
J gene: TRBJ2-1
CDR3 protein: CASSKSRLTSSYNEQFF
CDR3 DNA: TGTGCCAGCAGTAAATCTCGACTGACTAGCTCCTACAATGAGCAGTTCTTC

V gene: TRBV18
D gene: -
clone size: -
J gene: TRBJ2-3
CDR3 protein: CASSPPSSYTQYF
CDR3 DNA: TGTGCCAGCTCACCACCGTCTTCCTATACGCAGTATTTT

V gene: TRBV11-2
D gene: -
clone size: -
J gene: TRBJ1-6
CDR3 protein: CASSLDLASSYNSPLHF
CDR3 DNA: TGTGCCAGCAGCTTAGATTTAGCGAGCTCCTATAATTCACCCCTCCACTTT

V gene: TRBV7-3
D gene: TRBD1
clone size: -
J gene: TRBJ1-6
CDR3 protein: CASSLKSGGDSPLHF
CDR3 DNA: TGTGCCAGCAGCTTAAAGTCAGGGGGCGATTCACCCCTCCACTTT

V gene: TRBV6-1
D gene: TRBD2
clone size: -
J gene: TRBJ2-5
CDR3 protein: CASSELAGGQETQYF
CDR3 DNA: TGTGCCAGCAGTGAACTAGCGGGAGGGCAAGAGACCCAGTACTTC

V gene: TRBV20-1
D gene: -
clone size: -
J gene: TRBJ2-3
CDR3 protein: CSYTPPSPPTDTQYF
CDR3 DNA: TGCAGCTACACACCACCTAGCCCTCCCACAGATACGCAGTATTTT

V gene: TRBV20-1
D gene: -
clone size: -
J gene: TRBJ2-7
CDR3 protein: CSASPYPHEQYF
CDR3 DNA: TGCAGTGCTAGCCCGTACCCTCACGAGCAGTACTTC

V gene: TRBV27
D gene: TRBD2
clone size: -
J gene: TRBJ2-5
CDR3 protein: CASRLAGETGETQYF
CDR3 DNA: TGTGCCAGCAGATTGGCGGGGGAAACGGGGGAGACCCAGTACTTC

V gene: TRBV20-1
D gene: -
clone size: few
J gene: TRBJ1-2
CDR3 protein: CSARDPRGAGFNYGYTF
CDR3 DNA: TGCAGTGCTAGAGATCCCCGGGGTGCAGGGTTCAACTATGGCTACACCTTC

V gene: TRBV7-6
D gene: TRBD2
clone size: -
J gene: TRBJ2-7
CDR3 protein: CASSLGQRELYEQYF
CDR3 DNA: TGTGCCAGCAGCTTAGGACAGCGGGAGCTTTACGAGCAGTACTTC

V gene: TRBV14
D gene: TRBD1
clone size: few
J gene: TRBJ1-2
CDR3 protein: CASSQSRTGVYGYTF
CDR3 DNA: TGTGCCAGCAGCCAATCCCGGACAGGGGTGTATGGCTACACCTTC

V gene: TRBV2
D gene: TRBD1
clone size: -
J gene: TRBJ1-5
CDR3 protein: CASIGQGSQPQHF
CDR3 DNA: TGTGCCAGCATCGGACAGGGGAGTCAGCCCCAGCATTTT

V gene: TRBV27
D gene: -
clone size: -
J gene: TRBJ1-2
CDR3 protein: CASSLSRNYGYTF
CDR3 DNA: TGTGCCAGCAGTTTATCCAGGAACTATGGCTACACCTTC

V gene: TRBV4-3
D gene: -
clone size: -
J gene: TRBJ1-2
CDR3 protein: CASSHTDSRKAYTF
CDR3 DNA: TGCGCCAGCAGCCATACGGACAGTCGAAAGGCCTACACCTTC

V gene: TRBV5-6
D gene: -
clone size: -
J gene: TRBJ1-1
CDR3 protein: CASSWTSQGRVNTEAFF
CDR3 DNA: TGTGCCAGCAGCTGGACCTCACAGGGCCGGGTGAACACTGAAGCTTTCTTT

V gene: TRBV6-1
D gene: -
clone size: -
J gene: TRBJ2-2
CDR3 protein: CASTQDPLNTGELFF
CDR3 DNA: TGTGCCAGTACACAGGACCCCCTAAACACCGGGGAGCTGTTTTTT

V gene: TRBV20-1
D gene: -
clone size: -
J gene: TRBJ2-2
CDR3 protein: CSAKRGHPEVGELFF
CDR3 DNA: TGCAGTGCCAAAAGAGGGCATCCAGAGGTTGGGGAGCTGTTTTTT

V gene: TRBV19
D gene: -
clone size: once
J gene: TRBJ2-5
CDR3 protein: CASSTVWGETQYF
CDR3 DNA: TGTGCCAGTAGTACAGTTTGGGGAGAGACCCAGTACTTC

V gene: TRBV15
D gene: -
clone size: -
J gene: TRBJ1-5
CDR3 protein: CATSRVPLGGQPQHF
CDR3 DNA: TGTGCCACCAGCAGAGTTCCCCTCGGTGGTCAGCCCCAGCATTTT

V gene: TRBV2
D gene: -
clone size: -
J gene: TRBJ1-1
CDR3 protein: CASTDSPIEAFF
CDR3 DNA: TGTGCCAGCACCGACAGTCCCATTGAAGCTTTCTTT

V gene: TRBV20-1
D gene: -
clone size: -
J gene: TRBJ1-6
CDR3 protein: CSARETGANSPLHF
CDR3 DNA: TGCAGTGCTAGAGAAACCGGGGCAAATTCACCCCTCCACTTT

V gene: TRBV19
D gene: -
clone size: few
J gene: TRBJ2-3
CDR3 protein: CASSPAGTDTQYF
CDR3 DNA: TGTGCCAGTAGTCCAGCTGGTACCGATACGCAGTATTTT

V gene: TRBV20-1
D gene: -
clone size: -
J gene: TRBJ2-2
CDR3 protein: CSASGRAGQGGELFF
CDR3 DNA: TGCAGTGCTAGCGGCAGGGCAGGGCAGGGCGGGGAGCTGTTTTTT

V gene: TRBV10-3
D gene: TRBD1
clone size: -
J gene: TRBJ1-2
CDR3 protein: CAISAIPGQGSGGYTF
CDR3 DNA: TGTGCCATCAGTGCCATACCGGGACAGGGGAGTGGCGGCTACACCTTC

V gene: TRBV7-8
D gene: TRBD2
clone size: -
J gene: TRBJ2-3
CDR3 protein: CASSLRSGNTDTQYF
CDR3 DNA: TGTGCCAGCAGCTTACGAAGCGGGAACACAGATACGCAGTATTTT

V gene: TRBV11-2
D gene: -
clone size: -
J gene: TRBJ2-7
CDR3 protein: CASSLDLMASYEQYF
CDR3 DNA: TGTGCCAGCAGCTTAGATCTCATGGCCTCCTACGAGCAGTACTTC

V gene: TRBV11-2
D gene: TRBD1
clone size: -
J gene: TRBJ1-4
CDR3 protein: CASSRRGTVFEKLFF
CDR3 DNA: TGTGCCAGCAGCCGTAGAGGGACAGTATTTGAAAAACTGTTTTTT

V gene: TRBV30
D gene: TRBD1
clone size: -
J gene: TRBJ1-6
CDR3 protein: CAWSRGGRSYNSPLHF
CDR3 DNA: TGTGCCTGGAGCAGGGGGGGCCGCTCCTATAATTCACCCCTCCACTTT

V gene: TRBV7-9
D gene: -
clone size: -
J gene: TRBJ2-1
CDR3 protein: CASSLPRSTYNEQFF
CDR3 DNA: TGTGCCAGCAGCTTACCCAGGTCCACCTACAATGAGCAGTTCTTC

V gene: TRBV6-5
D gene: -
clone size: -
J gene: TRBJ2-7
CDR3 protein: CASSYLPEAPTYEQYF
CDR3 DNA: TGTGCCAGCAGTTACCTCCCGGAGGCCCCCACCTACGAGCAGTACTTC

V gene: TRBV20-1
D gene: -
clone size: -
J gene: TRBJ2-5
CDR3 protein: CSASRVDLGETQYF
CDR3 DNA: TGCAGTGCTAGCCGCGTAGACTTGGGTGAGACCCAGTACTTC

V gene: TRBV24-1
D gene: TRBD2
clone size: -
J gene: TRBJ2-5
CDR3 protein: CATSEPGAGKETQYF
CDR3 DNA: TGTGCCACCAGTGAGCCTGGAGCGGGAAAGGAGACCCAGTACTTC

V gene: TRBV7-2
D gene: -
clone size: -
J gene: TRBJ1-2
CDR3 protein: CASSSKAGRGYTF
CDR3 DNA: TGTGCCAGCAGCAGCAAAGCTGGCCGTGGCTACACCTTC

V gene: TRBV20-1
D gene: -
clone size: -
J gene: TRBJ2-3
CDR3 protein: CSAFGWGIEYF
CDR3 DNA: -

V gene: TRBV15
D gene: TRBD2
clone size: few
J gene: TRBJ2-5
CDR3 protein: CATSTLGRGTQETQYF
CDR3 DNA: TGTGCCACCAGCACCCTGGGGCGGGGGACTCAAGAGACCCAGTACTTC

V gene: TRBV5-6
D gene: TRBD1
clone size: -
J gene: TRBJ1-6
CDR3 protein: CASSETGFDSPLHF
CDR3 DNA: TGTGCCAGCAGCGAGACAGGGTTTGATTCACCCCTCCACTTT